These T cell receptor beta chains were read from a single sample in a study of blood T cell repertoires in COVID-19. The assay was immunoSEQ multiplex PCR, and TCRdb's table has in-frame clones only and misses some. The sample records about 300,000 clones, about 87% being singletons. Sequencing was carried out using peripheral blood. All receptors derive from a woman aged 30 to 39 with COVID-19, enrolled during active disease. The CDR3 runs from the conserved cysteine through the conserved F or W. The D gene is left open where the match is weak. Size tells how often a clone was seen (once, few, many) or the class of an expanded clone, and some rows leave it out.

V gene	J gene	CDR3 length	D gene	clone size	CDR3 DNA	CDR3 protein
TRBV28	TRBJ1-1	15	.	few	TGTGCCAGCAGCTCCCCGAGTGGAGGGAGGCCTGAAGCTTTCTTT	CASSSPSGGRPEAFF
TRBV29-1	TRBJ2-5	14	TRBD2	.	TGCAGCGGGAGTTTAATAGCGGGGGGCCAGACCCAGTACTTC	CSGSLIAGGQTQYF
TRBV3-1/TRBV3-2	TRBJ1-1	15	.	.	TGTGCCAGCAGCCAATCCGACACTCTGAACACTGAAGCTTTCTTT	CASSQSDTLNTEAFF
TRBV20-1	TRBJ2-3	17	.	once	TGCAGTGCTAGTTTTCGCCCAGGCGGGATTGGGCCAGATACGCAGTATTTT	CSASFRPGGIGPDTQYF
TRBV5-1	TRBJ2-7	14	TRBD1	once	TGCGCCAGCAGCTTGGCGGACAGGTGGGGCGAGCAGTACTTC	CASSLADRWGEQYF
TRBV27	TRBJ1-4	16	TRBD1	.	TGTGCCAGTGCCCGGGACAGCTTTGCAACTAATGAAAAACTGTTTTTT	CASARDSFATNEKLFF
TRBV15	TRBJ1-1	15	.	.	TGTGCCACCAGCGCAGAGGGTTCCAGGGAGGGGGAAGCTTTCTTT	CATSAEGSREGEAFF
TRBV6-2/TRBV6-3	TRBJ2-7	14	.	once	TGTGCCAGCAGTTACTCGGCAGGTTTCAACGAGCAGTACTTC	CASSYSAGFNEQYF
TRBV3-1/TRBV3-2	TRBJ2-1	24	TRBD2	.	TGTGCCAGCAGCCAACCTTTTACCCGCTTGACTAGCGGGGGGGCCGGGTCTATCGTCGGTGAGCAGTTCTTC	CASSQPFTRLTSGGAGSIVGEQFF
TRBV7-2	TRBJ1-6	14	.	.	TGTGCCAGCAGCTTCCAGGGCCGCGATTCACCCCTCCACTTT	CASSFQGRDSPLHF
TRBV7-2	TRBJ2-7	14	.	.	TGTGCCAGCAGCTTTCAGGGGGGACCCTACGAGCAGTACTTC	CASSFQGGPYEQYF
TRBV28	TRBJ1-2	15	TRBD1	few	TGTGCCAGCAGTCCCCCCGGGACAGGGACATACGGCTACACCTTC	CASSPPGTGTYGYTF
TRBV27	TRBJ1-1	13	.	.	TGTGCCAGCAGTTTAGAACAGCACACTGAAGCTTTCTTT	CASSLEQHTEAFF
TRBV28	TRBJ1-2	15	.	.	TGTGCCAGCCAGAAATTGGTGGGAGCCATATGGGGCTACACCTTC	CASQKLVGAIWGYTF
TRBV15	TRBJ2-1	16	TRBD1	.	TGTGCCACCAGCAGCATGAGACAGGGGGTAAACAATGAGCAGTTCTTC	CATSSMRQGVNNEQFF
TRBV3-1/TRBV3-2	TRBJ1-1	13	.	.	TGTGCCAGCAGCCAAGACGGGGGAGCTGAAGCTTTCTTT	CASSQDGGAEAFF
TRBV5-1	TRBJ1-1	15	.	.	TGCGCCAGCAGCTTGGAGGGGGTAAAGAACACTGAAGCTTTCTTT	CASSLEGVKNTEAFF
TRBV19	TRBJ1-6	14	.	.	TGTGCCAGTAGTTTGGGAGGAGGTAATTCACCCCTCCACTTT	CASSLGGGNSPLHF
TRBV7-9	TRBJ1-4	15	.	.	TGTGCCAGCAGCCCAGGAGGGGGGGTTAATGAAAAACTGTTTTTT	CASSPGGGVNEKLFF
TRBV7-2	TRBJ1-4	14	TRBD1	.	TGTGCCAGCAGCCGGGACAGGGTGACGGAAAAACTGTTTTTT	CASSRDRVTEKLFF
TRBV11-2	TRBJ1-2	14	.	.	TGTGCCAGCAGCGCCAGGGGCCCTAACTATGGCTACACCTTC	CASSARGPNYGYTF
TRBV27	TRBJ2-7	16	.	.	TGTGCCAGCAGTTTATCGTCCCACGGGAGCTCCTACGAGCAGTACTTC	CASSLSSHGSSYEQYF
TRBV5-6	TRBJ1-4	14	.	.	TGTGCCAGCAGACGCGGGGCCGGGAGTGAAAAACTGTTTTTT	CASRRGAGSEKLFF
TRBV5-1	TRBJ2-2	16	TRBD1	.	TGCGCCAGCAGATTACAGGGGGAATTAGTGGCCGGGGAGCTGTTTTTT	CASRLQGELVAGELFF
TRBV5-4	TRBJ1-2	16	TRBD1	.	TGTGCCAGCAGCTCCTACAACAGGGGGACTACCGGAGGCTACACCTTC	CASSSYNRGTTGGYTF
TRBV5-8	TRBJ2-5	15	.	.	TGTGCCAGCACCGTTCTGCGACAAACACAAGAGACCCAGTACTTC	CASTVLRQTQETQYF
TRBV9	TRBJ2-7	12	.	.	TGTGCCAGCAGCGTAGTGGGAGGCGAGCAGTACTTC	CASSVVGGEQYF
TRBV4-1	TRBJ1-2	14	.	.	TGCGCCAGCAGCCAAGTGGGCAGTAACTATGGCTACACCTTC	CASSQVGSNYGYTF
TRBV5-1	TRBJ1-5	18	TRBD1	.	TGCGCCAGCAGGCACACGGGACAGAGAGACAATAGCAATCAGCCCCAGCATTTT	CASRHTGQRDNSNQPQHF
TRBV9	TRBJ1-4	17	.	.	TGTGCCAGCAGCGAGGCGGCGGGGGGTGCAACTAATGAAAAACTGTTTTTT	CASSEAAGGATNEKLFF
TRBV5-1	TRBJ2-7	15	TRBD2	.	TGCGCCAGCAACGTACTAGCGGGGGGCATATACGAGCAGTACTTC	CASNVLAGGIYEQYF
TRBV7-2	TRBJ2-5	14	.	.	TGTGCCAGCAGCCCAAACAGGGCCCAAGAGACCCAGTACTTC	CASSPNRAQETQYF
TRBV18	TRBJ2-7	14	TRBD1	.	TGTGCCAGCTCACCACCTACAGGGGGCCACGAGCAGTACTTC	CASSPPTGGHEQYF
TRBV6-2/TRBV6-3	TRBJ2-5	15	TRBD1	.	TGTGCCAGCAGTGTCGACAGGGGGTCACGAGAGACCCAGTACTTC	CASSVDRGSRETQYF
TRBV27	TRBJ2-1	17	TRBD1	.	TGTGCCAGCAGTTTTTCTCCCTCCAGGGGGCCTTTCTATGAGCAGTTCTTC	CASSFSPSRGPFYEQFF
TRBV11-2	TRBJ2-3	11	.	.	TGTGCCAGCCGACAAACAGATACGCAGTATTTT	CASRQTDTQYF
TRBV5-1	TRBJ1-6	17	TRBD1	.	TGCGCCAGCAGTTTAACAGGGGCAAGCTCCTATAATTCACCCCTCCACTTT	CASSLTGASSYNSPLHF
TRBV7-2	TRBJ1-1	12	.	.	TGTGCCAGCACTCGAACGAGCTATGAAGCTTTCTTT	CASTRTSYEAFF
TRBV29-1	TRBJ1-2	11	.	.	TGCAGCGTCACTTCAGCAGGGGGCTACACCTTC	CSVTSAGGYTF
TRBV4-1	TRBJ1-1	15	TRBD1	.	TGCGCCAGCAGCCTATTCGGGACAGCCAACACTGAAGCTTTCTTT	CASSLFGTANTEAFF
TRBV4-1	TRBJ2-1	12	.	.	TGCGCCAGCAGATCCGGGACTAATGAGCAGTTCTTC	CASRSGTNEQFF
TRBV10-2	TRBJ1-2	19	TRBD1	.	TGCGCCAGCAGTCAACCGTCTGAGGGGGCGCAGGCCTATAACTATGGCTACACCTTC	CASSQPSEGAQAYNYGYTF
TRBV18	TRBJ2-5	15	TRBD1	.	TGTGCCAGCTCACCAGGGACAGGGCAGAAAGAGACCCAGTACTTC	CASSPGTGQKETQYF
TRBV5-4	TRBJ2-6	16	.	.	TGTGCCAGCAGGAACAGGGGGGGCTCTGGGGCCAACGTCCTGACTTTC	CASRNRGGSGANVLTF
TRBV29-1	TRBJ2-1	16	.	.	TGCAGCGTTGTCGGGAGACCCAAGGGCTCCTACAATGAGCAGTTCTTC	CSVVGRPKGSYNEQFF
TRBV20-1	TRBJ1-1	13	TRBD1	few	TGCAGTGCTAGTGCCAGGGGGTACACTGAAGCTTTCTTT	CSASARGYTEAFF
TRBV29-1	TRBJ2-7	11	.	few	TGCAGCGTTCGACCAGCCGGGGAGCAGTACTTC	CSVRPAGEQYF
TRBV13	TRBJ2-5	18	TRBD2	.	TGTGCCAGCAGCGAGAGGGGTTATAGCGGGGGGGCCGGAGAGACCCAGTACTTC	CASSERGYSGGAGETQYF